This TCR beta chain derives from a study of blood T cell repertoires in COVID-19. Data came from immunoSEQ multiplex PCR; TCRdb stores just in-frame clones and leaves some out. The table includes roughly 15,000 clones, 76% detected once. CDR1 is SGHNT and CDR2 is YENEEA in the germline V gene. V was shortened by 0 bases and J by 3 bases, with 10 bases between the two germline ends. The CDR3 sequence is 15 residues long. The specimen was peripheral blood. The sequence was collected from a man aged 65 to 79 with active or convalescent COVID-19. The rearrangement links TRBV11-3 to TRBJ2-3; a weak D match, TRBD2 (5 bases). CDR3 region: CASSLEGRGTDTQYF. The CDR3 DNA follows: TGTGCCAGCAGCTTAGAAGGAAGAGGGACAGATACGCAGTATTTT.